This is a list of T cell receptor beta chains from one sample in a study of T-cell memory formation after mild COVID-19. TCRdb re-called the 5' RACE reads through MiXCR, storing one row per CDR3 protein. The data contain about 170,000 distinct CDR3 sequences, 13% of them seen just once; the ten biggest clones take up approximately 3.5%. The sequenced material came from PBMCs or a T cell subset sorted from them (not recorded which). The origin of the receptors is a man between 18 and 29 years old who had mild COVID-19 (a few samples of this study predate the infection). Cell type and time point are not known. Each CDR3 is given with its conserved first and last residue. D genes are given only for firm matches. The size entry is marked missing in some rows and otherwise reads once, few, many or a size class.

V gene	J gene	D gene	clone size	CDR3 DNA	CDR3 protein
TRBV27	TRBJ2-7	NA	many	TGTGCCAGCAGTTTCTTCTCCTACGAGCAGTACTTC	CASSFFSYEQYF
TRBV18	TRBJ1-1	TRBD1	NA	TGTGCCAGCTCACTACAGGGGGCGGTAGGTGGAGCTGAAGCTTTCTTT	CASSLQGAVGGAEAFF
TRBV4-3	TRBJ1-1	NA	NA	TGCGCCAGCAGCCGCAATATACAGGGTAACACTGAAGCTTTCTTT	CASSRNIQGNTEAFF
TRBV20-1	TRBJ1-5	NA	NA	TGCAGTGCTAGTGGGTACCTTCAGCCCCAGCATTTT	CSASGYLQPQHF
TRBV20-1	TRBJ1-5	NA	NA	TGCAGTGCTAGAGGCGTAGCCATGGGGCCCCAGCATTTT	CSARGVAMGPQHF
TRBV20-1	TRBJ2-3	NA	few	TGCAGTGCCCCCTGGGGAACTGCCACAGATACGCAGTATTTT	CSAPWGTATDTQYF
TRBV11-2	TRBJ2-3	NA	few	TGTGCCAGCAGCTTAGGGGCAGACTCTAGCACAGATACGCAGTATTTT	CASSLGADSSTDTQYF
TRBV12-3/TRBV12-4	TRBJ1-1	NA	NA	TGTGCCAGCAGCCACTTAATCGACAGGCCGGTGGTGGAAGCTTTCTTT	CASSHLIDRPVVEAFF
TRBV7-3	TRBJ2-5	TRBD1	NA	TGTGCCAGCAGCCCACAGGGGCAGGAGACCCAGTACTTC	CASSPQGQETQYF
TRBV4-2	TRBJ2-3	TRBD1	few	TGTGCCAGCAGCCCCGGGACAGGGACAGTAGGCACAGATACGCAGTATTTT	CASSPGTGTVGTDTQYF
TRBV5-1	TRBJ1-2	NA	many	TGCGCCAGCAGCGACATCCCAGGAGACCCTAACTATGGCTACACCTTC	CASSDIPGDPNYGYTF
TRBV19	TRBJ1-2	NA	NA	TGTGCCACCAGAAGGGAACCCTATGGCTACACCTTC	CATRREPYGYTF
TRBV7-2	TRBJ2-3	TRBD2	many	TGTGCCAGCAGCTTAGTTGCCGGGGGGGGAGATACGCAGTATTTT	CASSLVAGGGDTQYF
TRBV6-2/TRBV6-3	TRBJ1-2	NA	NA	TGTGCCAGCAGTAACCGGGACAACTATGGCTACACCTTC	CASSNRDNYGYTF
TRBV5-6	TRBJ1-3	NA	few	TGTGCCAGCAGCCTCCGGGCCCCAAGAAACACCATATATTTT	CASSLRAPRNTIYF
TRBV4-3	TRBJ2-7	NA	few	TGCGCCAGCAGCCAAGATTGGAGGGCATCCTACGAGCAGTACTTC	CASSQDWRASYEQYF
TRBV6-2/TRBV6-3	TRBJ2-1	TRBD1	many	TGTGCCAGCAGAACGATACAGGGGAGCTCCTACAATGAGCAGTTCTTC	CASRTIQGSSYNEQFF
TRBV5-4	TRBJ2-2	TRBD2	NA	TGTGCCAGCAGCTTGGTGGGGCGGGGGTCGAACACCGGGGAGCTGTTTTTT	CASSLVGRGSNTGELFF
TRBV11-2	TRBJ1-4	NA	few	TGTGCCAGCAGACGACAGTCTGGTGAAAAACTGTTTTTT	CASRRQSGEKLFF
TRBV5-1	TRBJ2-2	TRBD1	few	TGCGCCAGCAGCTTCGGACAGGGGAGCGGGGAGCTGTTTTTT	CASSFGQGSGELFF
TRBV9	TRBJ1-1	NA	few	TGTGCCAGCAGCGTATCATCTATGAACACTGAAGCTTTCTTT	CASSVSSMNTEAFF
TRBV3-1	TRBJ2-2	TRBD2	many	TGTGCCAGCAGCCAGAGCGGGGGCCTCTCCGGGGAGCTGTTTTTT	CASSQSGGLSGELFF
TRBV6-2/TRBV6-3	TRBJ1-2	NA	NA	TGTGCCAGCAGTAAATCTTCCGGGACGATGGGTGGCTACACCTTC	CASSKSSGTMGGYTF
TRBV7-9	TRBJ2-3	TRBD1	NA	TGTGCCAGCAGCCCCCGGACAGGCGCGCAGTATTTT	CASSPRTGAQYF
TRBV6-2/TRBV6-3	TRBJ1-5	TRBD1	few	TGTGCCAGCATAATGGACAGGGGTAGCAATCAGCCCCAGCATTTT	CASIMDRGSNQPQHF
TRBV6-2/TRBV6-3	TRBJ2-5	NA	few	TGTGCCAGCAGTTACTGGCAGGGAGGAGGGACCCAGTACTTC	CASSYWQGGGTQYF
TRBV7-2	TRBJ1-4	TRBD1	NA	TGTGCCAGCAGCTTAGGAGACAGGGACGGAGAAAAACTGTTTTTT	CASSLGDRDGEKLFF
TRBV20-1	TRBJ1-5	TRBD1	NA	TGCAGTGCCGCCGGGACAGGGGGCGCAGGCAATCAGCCCCAGCATTTT	CSAAGTGGAGNQPQHF
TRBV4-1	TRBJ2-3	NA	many	TGCGCCAGCAGCGGGAGTCCAGATACGCAGTATTTT	CASSGSPDTQYF
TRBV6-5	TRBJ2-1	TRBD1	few	TGTGCCAGCAGCAAACAGGGGTTGCGGAATGAGCAGTTCTTC	CASSKQGLRNEQFF
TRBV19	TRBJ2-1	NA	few	TGTGCCAGTAGCACTAACAGGGTGAATGAGCAGTTCTTC	CASSTNRVNEQFF
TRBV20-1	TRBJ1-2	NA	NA	TGCAGTGCTAGAGATTCAGGGGTGGGCTATGGCTACACCTTC	CSARDSGVGYGYTF
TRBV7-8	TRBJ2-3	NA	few	TGTGCCAGCACCCTAGGGGGGGACGCAGATACGCAGTATTTT	CASTLGGDADTQYF
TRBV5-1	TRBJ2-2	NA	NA	TGCGCCAGCAGCTTGAATTGGGGGCAAACCGGGGAGCTGTTTTTT	CASSLNWGQTGELFF
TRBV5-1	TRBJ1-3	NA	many	TGCGCCAGCAGCCCACAGGGTAGGGGTTCTGGAAACACCATATATTTT	CASSPQGRGSGNTIYF
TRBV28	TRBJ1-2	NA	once	TGTGCCAGCACCGTTGGGGGTTATGGCTACACCTTC	CASTVGGYGYTF
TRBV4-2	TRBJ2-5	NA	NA	TGTGCCAGCAGCCCGACAGTGACGGTATCGAGTCAAGAGACCCAGTACTTC	CASSPTVTVSSQETQYF
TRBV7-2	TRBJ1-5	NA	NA	TGTGCCAGCAGCTCCGGGGCGTTCCAGCCCCAGCATTTT	CASSSGAFQPQHF
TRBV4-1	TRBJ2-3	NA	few	TGCGCCAGCAGCCAAGAGGCAGGGCCTAATGTAGATACGCAGTATTTT	CASSQEAGPNVDTQYF
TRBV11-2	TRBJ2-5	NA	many	TGTGCCAGCAGCGGTGAGACAGGTTGGGAGACCCAGTACTTC	CASSGETGWETQYF
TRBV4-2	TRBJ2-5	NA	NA	TGTGCCAGCAGCCAAGTAGAAGGGGTGGAGACCCAGTACTTC	CASSQVEGVETQYF
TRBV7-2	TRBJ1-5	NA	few	TGTGCCAGCAGCTTAGATTGGGGGAGCAATCAGCCCCAGCATTTT	CASSLDWGSNQPQHF
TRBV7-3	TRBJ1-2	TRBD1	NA	TGTGCCAGCAGCTTAGCCGGGACAGGCCTCTATGGCTACACCTTC	CASSLAGTGLYGYTF
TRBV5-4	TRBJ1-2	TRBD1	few	TGTGCCAGCACCGTCCGGGACAGGGGGGTCTATGGCTACACCTTC	CASTVRDRGVYGYTF
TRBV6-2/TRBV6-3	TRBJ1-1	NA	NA	TGTGCCATCTCAGGGACCGGGAACACTGAAGCTTTCTTT	CAISGTGNTEAFF
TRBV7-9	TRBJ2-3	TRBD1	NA	TGTGCCAGCCGAGACAGGGACACAGATACGCAGTATTTT	CASRDRDTDTQYF
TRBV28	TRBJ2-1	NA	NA	TGTGCCAGCACCTCCGAATACAATGAGCAGTTCTTC	CASTSEYNEQFF
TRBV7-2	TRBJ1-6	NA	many	TGTGCCAGCAGCTTAACGGCGGTTGGCGATTCACCCCTCCACTTT	CASSLTAVGDSPLHF
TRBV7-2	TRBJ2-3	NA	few	TGTGCCAGCAGCTTAGGGGGGGGCGGGGCAGATACGCAGTATTTT	CASSLGGGGADTQYF
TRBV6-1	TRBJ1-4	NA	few	TGTGCCAGCAAGACGGGCAGGAATGAAAAACTGTTTTTT	CASKTGRNEKLFF
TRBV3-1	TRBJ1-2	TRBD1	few	TGTGCCAGCAGCCAAGATCTAAGCGCGACAGGGATTCCTTACACCTTC	CASSQDLSATGIPYTF
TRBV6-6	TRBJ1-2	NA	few	TGTGCCAGCAGTTACTCCATTGCGGGGGCGGGCTATGGCTACACCTTC	CASSYSIAGAGYGYTF
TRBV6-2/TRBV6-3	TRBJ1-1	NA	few	TGTGCCAGCTTGAAATGGGGGCAGGGAAACACTGAAGCTTTCTTT	CASLKWGQGNTEAFF